The following is a T cell receptor beta chain sequence with its context. The sample is drawn from a study of cytomegalovirus exposure and HLA in healthy donors. V gave up 5 bases and J gave up 3 bases; unmatched junction bases: 5. This CDR3 contains 15 residues. Germline assignment: CDR1 LNHDA and CDR2 SQIVND (reference sequence). Primers for the PCR totalled 60 Vbeta and 13 Jbeta. Sequencing was performed with immunoSEQ multiplex PCR; in TCRdb, only in-frame clones are kept and a portion is missing. This table has 160,000 or so clones, about two thirds appearing once. This sequence was found in a woman in her thirties in good health and CMV-seronegative. The V and J genes are TRBV19 and TRBJ2-7; 12 bases are shared with TRBD2. Sequencing was performed on PBMCs. In DNA form, the CDR3 reads TGTGCCAGTAGTCCTGGACTAGCGGGGAACTACGAGCAGTACTTC. This sequence encodes CASSPGLAGNYEQYF.